This T cell receptor beta chain was identified during a study of blood T cell repertoires in COVID-19. Study at large: The samples span acute and convalescent COVID-19 from the United States, Italy and Spain. Nucleic acid was either cDNA or gDNA, and it came from T cells, B-cell-depleted T cells, or PBMCs.

CDR1 is SNHLY and CDR2 is FYNNEI in the germline V gene. V lost 2 bases and J lost 3, with 5 bases in between. This CDR3 spans 13 amino acids. In the source study's methods: Reference gene primer amplification gave nucleated cell count estimates. The data were produced by immunoSEQ multiplex PCR, yet TCRdb's version contains in-frame clones alone and is incomplete. The V and J calls and clone size come from that table; D and trimming were worked out from the DNA. This table holds more than 85,000 clones, about 81% found once. The rearrangement joins TRBV2 to TRBJ2-1, with unresolved D. The sequenced material came from peripheral blood. This receptor was obtained from an older woman with acute or convalescent COVID-19. The CDR3 here is CASSEFIYNEQFF. Written as DNA, the CDR3 is TGTGCCAGCAGTGAATTCATCTACAATGAGCAGTTCTTC.